A selection of T cell receptor beta chains follows, all from one sample in a study of siplizumab effects on memory and regulatory T cells. Repertoires were generated with immunoSEQ multiplex PCR, while TCRdb's copy carries only in-frame clones and drops some. The top ten clones hold 0.13% to 0.15% of a sample with about 100,000 clones, about 91% of them seen once. The sequencing sample was made of CD4+ T cells sorted from blood. The origin of the receptors is a human donor in good health. Both conserved end residues are part of each CDR3.

V gene: TRBV18
J gene: TRBJ1-6
CDR3 protein: CASSPLQGEGSPLHF

V gene: TRBV5-1
J gene: TRBJ2-1
CDR3 protein: CASSLEGSSYNEQFF

V gene: TRBV11-1
J gene: TRBJ1-4
CDR3 protein: CASSSGRTTTNEKLFF

V gene: TRBV30
J gene: TRBJ1-2
CDR3 protein: CAWRIPGGNGYTF

V gene: TRBV11-2
J gene: TRBJ1-3
CDR3 protein: CASSTGAGNTIYF

V gene: TRBV6-6
J gene: TRBJ1-3
CDR3 protein: CAISRKTESSGNTIYF

V gene: TRBV11-1
J gene: TRBJ1-1
CDR3 protein: CASSLEMNTEAFF

V gene: TRBV5-6
J gene: TRBJ1-1
CDR3 protein: CASSSITRRFGGPSTEAFF

V gene: TRBV14
J gene: TRBJ2-7
CDR3 protein: CASSQKWTGWNEQYF

V gene: TRBV27
J gene: TRBJ1-5
CDR3 protein: CASSLGQGFGQPQHF

V gene: TRBV7-2
J gene: TRBJ1-1
CDR3 protein: CASSLKVGPGLEAFF

V gene: TRBV7-2
J gene: TRBJ1-5
CDR3 protein: CASSLERQGNQPQHF

V gene: TRBV7-8
J gene: TRBJ1-5
CDR3 protein: CASSPGQGEFQPQHF

V gene: TRBV19
J gene: TRBJ1-5
CDR3 protein: CASTAWGAGQPQHF

V gene: TRBV7-6
J gene: TRBJ2-3
CDR3 protein: CASSPTSTDTQYF

V gene: TRBV10-3
J gene: TRBJ1-1
CDR3 protein: CAISESRVERAFF

V gene: TRBV6-4
J gene: TRBJ2-1
CDR3 protein: CASSEQGWNEQFF

V gene: TRBV7-3
J gene: TRBJ1-2
CDR3 protein: CASSEGVFGYTF

V gene: TRBV7-9
J gene: TRBJ1-1
CDR3 protein: CASSLNSRAFF

V gene: TRBV28
J gene: TRBJ1-2
CDR3 protein: CASTSRDRGFYYGYTF

V gene: TRBV18
J gene: TRBJ2-5
CDR3 protein: CASSGQFQETQYF

V gene: TRBV29-1
J gene: TRBJ1-3
CDR3 protein: CSVVFPIPGSGNTIYF

V gene: TRBV14
J gene: TRBJ1-2
CDR3 protein: CASSQGGQIIYGYTF

V gene: TRBV9
J gene: TRBJ2-1
CDR3 protein: CASSYSGTSGGRYNEQFF

V gene: TRBV27
J gene: TRBJ1-2
CDR3 protein: CASSLPGGSGYTF

V gene: TRBV5-6
J gene: TRBJ2-5
CDR3 protein: CASALRLAGKETQYF

V gene: TRBV29-1
J gene: TRBJ2-2
CDR3 protein: CSVAGDSLNTGELFF

V gene: TRBV4-3
J gene: TRBJ2-2
CDR3 protein: CASGAGSGNTGELFF

V gene: TRBV7-6
J gene: TRBJ2-1
CDR3 protein: CASSELAGANNEQFF

V gene: TRBV19
J gene: TRBJ2-2
CDR3 protein: CASNKRGSNTGELFF

V gene: TRBV15
J gene: TRBJ2-1
CDR3 protein: CATSRDPLHSYNEQFF

V gene: TRBV11-2
J gene: TRBJ2-3
CDR3 protein: CASSHRGRGAGDTQYF

V gene: TRBV27
J gene: TRBJ1-5
CDR3 protein: CASRMTGGIGNQPQHF

V gene: TRBV25-1
J gene: TRBJ2-7
CDR3 protein: CASSDPGTGLYEQYF

V gene: TRBV6-6
J gene: TRBJ1-4
CDR3 protein: CASSYHRDNEKLFF

V gene: TRBV11-2
J gene: TRBJ2-7
CDR3 protein: CASSPARYEQYF

V gene: TRBV7-2
J gene: TRBJ2-7
CDR3 protein: CASSPGDRFYEQYF

V gene: TRBV4-1
J gene: TRBJ2-2
CDR3 protein: CASSQVRRSATGELFF

V gene: TRBV7-2
J gene: TRBJ2-1
CDR3 protein: CASSLFRGANEQFF

V gene: TRBV4-1
J gene: TRBJ2-1
CDR3 protein: CASSEYNEQFF

V gene: TRBV7-6
J gene: TRBJ2-5
CDR3 protein: CASSWEGTGGPGGETQYF

V gene: TRBV9
J gene: TRBJ1-2
CDR3 protein: CASSVGRQTFYGYTF

V gene: TRBV12-5
J gene: TRBJ1-1
CDR3 protein: CASGPDRVEAFF

V gene: TRBV19
J gene: TRBJ1-4
CDR3 protein: CASSTGQGFEKLFF

V gene: TRBV5-6
J gene: TRBJ1-6
CDR3 protein: CASSLGFEESPLHF

V gene: TRBV7-9
J gene: TRBJ2-7
CDR3 protein: CASSLAGTGMDEQYF

V gene: TRBV7-9
J gene: TRBJ2-3
CDR3 protein: CASSSGGALTDTQYF

V gene: TRBV9
J gene: TRBJ2-7
CDR3 protein: CASSTGTGAYEQYF

V gene: TRBV5-1
J gene: TRBJ1-5
CDR3 protein: CASSSTGEQPQHF

V gene: TRBV19
J gene: TRBJ1-1
CDR3 protein: CASSQGTGKAFF

V gene: TRBV7-2
J gene: TRBJ2-7
CDR3 protein: CASSPGTGFSEQYF

V gene: TRBV19
J gene: TRBJ1-2
CDR3 protein: CASIRGGLGYGYTF

V gene: TRBV7-6
J gene: TRBJ1-6
CDR3 protein: CASSLEGSGFGNSPLHF

V gene: TRBV6-5
J gene: TRBJ2-7
CDR3 protein: CASSHNYGSYEQYF

V gene: TRBV15
J gene: TRBJ1-1
CDR3 protein: CATSPWGAENTEAFF

V gene: TRBV18
J gene: TRBJ2-5
CDR3 protein: CASSLLGYQETQYF